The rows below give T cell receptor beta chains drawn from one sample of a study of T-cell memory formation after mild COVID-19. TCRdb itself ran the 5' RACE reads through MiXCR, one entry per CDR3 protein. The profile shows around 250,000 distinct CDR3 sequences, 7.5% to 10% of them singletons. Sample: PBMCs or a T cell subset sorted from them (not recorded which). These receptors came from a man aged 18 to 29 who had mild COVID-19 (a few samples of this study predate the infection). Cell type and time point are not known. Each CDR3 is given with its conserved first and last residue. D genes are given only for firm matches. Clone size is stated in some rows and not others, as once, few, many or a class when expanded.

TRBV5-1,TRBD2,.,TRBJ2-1,TGCGCCAGCAGTTCGACTAGCGGGGTGGCAAATGAGCAGTTCTTC,CASSSTSGVANEQFF
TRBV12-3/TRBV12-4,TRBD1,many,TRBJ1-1,TGTGCCAGCAGTTCCGGGACAGACAACACTGAAGCTTTCTTT,CASSSGTDNTEAFF
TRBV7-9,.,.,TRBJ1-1,TGTGCCAGCAGCTTATCTCCAGGGGTGGACACTGAAGCTTTCTTT,CASSLSPGVDTEAFF
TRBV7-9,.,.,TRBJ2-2,TGTGCCAGCAGCCGCGGGGTAGGGGGCCAGACCGGGGAGCTGTTTTTT,CASSRGVGGQTGELFF
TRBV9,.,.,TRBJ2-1,TGTGCCAGCAGCCCCCAGGTGAGGGGTTACAATGAGCAGTTCTTC,CASSPQVRGYNEQFF
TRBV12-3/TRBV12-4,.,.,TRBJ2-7,TGTGCCAGCAGTTTATCTAATCTGAGCGAGCAGTACTTC,CASSLSNLSEQYF
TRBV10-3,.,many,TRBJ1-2,TGTGCCATCAGTGAGTCGCGGCAGTTCTATGGCTACACCTTC,CAISESRQFYGYTF
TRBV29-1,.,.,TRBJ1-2,TGCAGCGTGACCCGTGGGACCTCGTATGGCTACACCTTC,CSVTRGTSYGYTF
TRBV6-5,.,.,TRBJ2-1,TGTGCCAGCAGTTACGCAGACTACAATGAGCAGTTCTTC,CASSYADYNEQFF
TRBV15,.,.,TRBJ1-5,TGTGCCACCAGCGGGTATAGCAATCAGCCCCAGAATTTT,CATSGYSNQPQNF
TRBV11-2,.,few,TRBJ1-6,TGTGCCAGCAGCCTATGGACGGTGGTGAATTCACCCCTCCACTTT,CASSLWTVVNSPLHF
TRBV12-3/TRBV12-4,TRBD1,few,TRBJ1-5,TGTGCCAGCAGTTCGGCCGGGACAGGGCTAGATCAGCCCCAGCATTTT,CASSSAGTGLDQPQHF
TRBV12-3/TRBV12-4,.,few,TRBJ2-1,TGTGCCAGCAGTCCCGTACGTGAGCAGTTCTTC,CASSPVREQFF
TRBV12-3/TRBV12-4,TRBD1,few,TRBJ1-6,TGTGCCAGCAGTACGGGACAGGGAAACTATAATTCACCCCTCCACTTT,CASSTGQGNYNSPLHF
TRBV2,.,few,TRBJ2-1,TGTGCCAGCAGGATGAACAATGAGCAGTTCTTC,CASRMNNEQFF
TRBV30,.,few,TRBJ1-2,TGTGCCTGGAGTCGGGACGGCTATGGCTACACCTTC,CAWSRDGYGYTF
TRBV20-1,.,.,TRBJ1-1,TGCAGTTCCAGACCTTTTCAGAGATTGAACACTGAAGCTTTCTTT,CSSRPFQRLNTEAFF
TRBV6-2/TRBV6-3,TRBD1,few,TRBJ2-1,TGTGCCAGCAGCCTCGAGGACAGGGGGCGAGACGAGCAGTTCTTC,CASSLEDRGRDEQFF
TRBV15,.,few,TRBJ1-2,TGTGCCACCAGCCGCGGGGGCAGCTACACCTTC,CATSRGGSYTF
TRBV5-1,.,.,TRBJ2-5,TGCGCCAGCACCCCCGTGGTTACTCAAGAGACCCAGTACTTC,CASTPVVTQETQYF
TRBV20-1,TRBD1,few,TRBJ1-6,TGCAGTGCTAGACGGGTGGACAGGAATAATTCACCCCTCCACTTT,CSARRVDRNNSPLHF
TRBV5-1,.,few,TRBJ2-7,TGCGCCAGCAGCTTGGAATGGGGCAATCCCTACGAGCAGTACTTC,CASSLEWGNPYEQYF
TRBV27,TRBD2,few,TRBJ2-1,TGTGCCAGCAGTCCCGGGACTAGCGGTGCTGAGCAGTTCTTC,CASSPGTSGAEQFF
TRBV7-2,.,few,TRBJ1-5,TGTGCCAGCAGCGCCGTCACAGGGCTCCATCAGCCCCAGCATTTT,CASSAVTGLHQPQHF
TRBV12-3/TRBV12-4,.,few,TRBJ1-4,TGTGCCAGCAGTTTATTGCCAACTAATGAAAAACTGTTTTTT,CASSLLPTNEKLFF
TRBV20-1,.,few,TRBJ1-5,TGCAGTGCCCTTTCGGGCTCTGAAAATCAGCCCCAGCATTTT,CSALSGSENQPQHF
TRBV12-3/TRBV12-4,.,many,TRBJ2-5,TGTGCCAGCAGTTTAGGACTTAAAGGGACCCAGTACTTC,CASSLGLKGTQYF
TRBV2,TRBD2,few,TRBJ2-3,TGTGCCAGCAGCCGCCCTTGGGGCGGGGGGCCGACAGATACGCAGTATTTT,CASSRPWGGGPTDTQYF
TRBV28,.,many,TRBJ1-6,TGTGCCAGCAGACTCGGGGGGGGAAGCTCCTATAATTCACCCCTCCACTTT,CASRLGGGSSYNSPLHF
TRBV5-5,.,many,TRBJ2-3,TGTGCCAGCAGCCCTGACACAGATACGCAGTATTTT,CASSPDTDTQYF
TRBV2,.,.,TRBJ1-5,TGTGCCAGCAGTGAAGTCCAGGTTGATCAGCCCCAGCATTTT,CASSEVQVDQPQHF
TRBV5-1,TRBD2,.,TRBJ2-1,TGCGCCAGCAGCCCGGGGGGGTTCTACAATGAGCAGTTCTTC,CASSPGGFYNEQFF